The 24 T cell receptor beta chains listed next were all sequenced from one sample in a study of shared clonotypes between healthy human individuals. Sequencing used immunoSEQ multiplex PCR; TCRdb keeps in-frame clones, though not all of them. The table records more than 850,000 clones, around 78% of them present only once. Sequenced input: memory CD4+ T cells from PBMCs. The subset: CD45RA-negative fraction. The receptors here all came from a man aged 18-30 years in good health. Some clones in this sample may be carry-over from other donors' samples.

This chain links TRBV7-6 with TRBJ2-7; D ambiguous. Germline assignment: CDR1 SGHVS and CDR2 FNYEAQ. V was pared by 5 bases and J by 2 bases, with 19 bases between. This CDR3 is 16 amino acids long. The CDR3 DNA is TGTGCCAGCAGCCCGCGCCCAGTCCTGGATACCTACGAGCAGTACTTC. Protein: CASSPRPVLDTYEQYF.

The CDR3 DNA follows: TGCGCCAGCAGCCCCACCGGGACCTACTATGGCTACACCTTC. Residues: CASSPTGTYYGYTF. The chain links TRBV4-1 to TRBJ1-2, with D possibly being TRBD1 (5 bases). The length of the CDR3 is 14 residues. CDR1 and CDR2 (germline): MGHRA, YSYEKL. V lost 4 bases, J lost 3 bases, and 12 bases lay in between.

The chain carries TRBV7-9 and TRBJ2-3, with D possibly being TRBD1 or TRBD2 (6 bases each). This CDR3 has 15 amino acids. Germline V lookup: CDR1 SEHNR, CDR2 FQNEAQ (reference sequence). The ends were cut back, 11 bases at V and 0 bases at J, with 18 bases in the middle. CDR3 sequence reads: CAGGIGQTSTDTQYF. In DNA form, the CDR3 reads TGTGCCGGAGGGATCGGACAGACTAGCACAGATACGCAGTATTTT.

The count of this clone is one. The sample contains more than one DNA sequence encoding this CDR3. The rearrangement links TRBV19 to TRBJ1-4; D remains ambiguous. V lost 6 bases to trimming and J lost 5 bases, with 10 bases between them. The CDR3 runs 13 residues. Germline CDR1 is LNHDA and CDR2 is SQIVND (reference sequence). The CDR3 bases are TGTGCCAGTAGAGGGCGACCCAATGAAAAACTGTTTTTT. Translation gives CASRGRPNEKLFF.

The chain links TRBV7-2 to TRBJ2-7, with 11 bases lining up with TRBD2. Germline V gene sequence: CDR1 SGHTA, CDR2 FQGNSA. V was clipped by 1 base and J by 2 bases; unmatched bases: 4. The CDR3 is 16 residues long. The CDR3 bases are TGTGCCAGCAGCTTAGGTGTAGCGGGAGGGCCCTACGAGCAGTACTTC. Translated, it gives CASSLGVAGGPYEQYF. The full variable domain, in which reference TRBV7-2 and TRBJ2-7 provide the parts outside the CDR3, is GAGVSQSPSNKVTEKGKDVELRCDPISGHTALYWYRQSLGQGLEFLIYFQGNSAPDKSGLPSDRFSAERTGGSVSTLTIQRTQQEDSAVYLCASSLGVAGGPYEQYFGPGTRLTVT.

The sample holds one count of this clone. V gene TRBV11-2 combines with J gene TRBJ2-5; the match to TRBD1 covers 8 bases. The DNA matches TRBJ2-7 better at its end, which makes the J call doubtful. The CDR3 is made up of 17 amino acids. CDR1 is SGHAT and CDR2 is FQNNGV in the germline V gene. In nucleotides, the CDR3 is TGTGCCAGCAGCTTAGGTAAAGGACAGGGTACTTCCTACGAGCAGTACTTC. It is translated as CASSLGKGQGTSYEQYF.

The sample holds a few counts of this clone. The CDR3 region is CASSLLAGGSYEQYF. As DNA, the CDR3 is TGTGCCAGCAGCCTATTAGCGGGAGGGTCCTACGAGCAGTACTTC. V gene TRBV14 combines with J gene TRBJ2-7, with 11 bases identical to TRBD2. The germline V gene encodes CDR1 SGHDN and CDR2 FVKESK. The CDR3 consists of 15 residues. V was pared by 4 bases and J by 1 base, with 3 bases of the junction left unmatched. The entire variable domain, with the rest obtained from reference TRBV14 and TRBJ2-7, is as follows: EAGVTQFPSHSVIEKGQTVTLRCDPISGHDNLYWYRRVMGKEIKFLLHFVKESKQDESGMPNNRFLAERTGGTYSTLKVQPAELEDSGVYFCASSLLAGGSYEQYFGPGTRLTVT.

The chain joins TRBV5-1 to TRBJ2-1; 15 nucleotides line up with TRBD2. The germline gives CDR1 SGHRS, CDR2 YFSETQ. The CDR3 loop spans 17 amino acids. The junction had 5 bases not matched to a gene; V was cut back by 0 bases and J by 7 bases. CDR3 DNA: TGCGCCAGCAGCTTGGGGACTAGCGGGAGGGCCAAGAATGAGCAGTTCTTC. Encoded protein: CASSLGTSGRAKNEQFF.

This clone was recorded many times. Other DNA sequences in the sample encode the same CDR3. The rearrangement uses TRBV5-4 and TRBJ2-2, with 8 bases fitting TRBD2. With V trimmed by 2 bases and J by 4 bases, 4 bases remained unmatched. Germline CDR1 is SGHNT and CDR2 is YYREEE (reference sequence). This CDR3 comprises 15 residues. CDR3 in amino acids: CASSLAGVGTGELFF. The CDR3 DNA sequence: TGTGCCAGCAGCTTAGCGGGAGTGGGCACCGGGGAGCTGTTTTTT.

The chain links TRBV28 to TRBJ1-2; 8 nucleotides match TRBD1. The CDR3 is 15 residues long. Trimming at V came to 6 bases and at J to 4 bases, leaving 10 bases not matched to a gene. Germline V gene lookup returns CDR1 MDHEN and CDR2 SYDVKM. The CDR3: CASSPGQGPAYGYTF. As DNA, the CDR3 is TGTGCCAGCAGCCCCGGACAGGGTCCCGCCTATGGCTACACCTTC.

The chain uses TRBV27 and TRBJ2-1; the D gene could be TRBD1 or TRBD2 (6 bases each). Trimming shortened V by 5 bases and J by 4 bases, and 18 bases separated the two germline ends. From germline, CDR1 is MNHEY and CDR2 SMNVEV (reference sequence). This CDR3 is built from 16 residues. The CDR3 region has the DNA TGTGCCAGCAGTAGTAGCGGCTCGGGGGCTTACAATGAGCAGTTCTTC. Translating gives CASSSSGSGAYNEQFF.

The gene calls are TRBV5-4 and TRBJ2-3; weak D call: TRBD2 (7 bases). The CDR3 sequence is 17 residues long. V was clipped by 5 bases and J by 3 bases, with 22 bases between them. Germline V gene data show CDR1 as SGHNT and CDR2 as YYREEE (reference sequence). Written as DNA, the CDR3 is TGTGCCAGCAGATTTGGGGGGGCTAGCGGACTTACAGATACGCAGTATTTT. Protein: CASRFGGASGLTDTQYF.

V usage is TRBV28 and J usage is TRBJ1-5; TRBD1 matches at 9 bases. V trimming: 5 bases; J trimming: 4 bases; junction bases outside the gene matches: 9. Germline CDR1 and CDR2: MDHEN and SYDVKM. The CDR3 is 16 amino acids. CDR3 in DNA: TGTGCCAGCAGTCCTTTGGGACAGGGAGTAAATCAGCCCCAGCATTTT. Translating it yields CASSPLGQGVNQPQHF.

The V call is TRBV11-3, the J call TRBJ2-5; D possibly uses TRBD1 or TRBD2 (5 bases each). The germline V and J ends were trimmed by 3 bases and 1 base, with 6 bases remaining between them. From germline, CDR1 is SGHNT and CDR2 YENEEA. The CDR3 extends over 13 amino acids. DNA for the CDR3: TGTGCCAGCAGCTTGGGGACCCAAGAGACCCAGTACTTC. This codes for CASSLGTQETQYF.

As for this clone: A read error is possible here, since a much larger clone lies one base away. The chain couples TRBV11-2 to TRBJ2-5, with D possibly being TRBD1 or TRBD2 (5 bases each). Germline V gene lookup returns CDR1 SGHAT and CDR2 FQNNGV. Trimming shortened V by 5 bases and J by 5 bases, and 15 bases separated the two germline ends. The CDR3 has 14 amino acids. Written as DNA, the CDR3 is TGTGCCAGCAGCCCCATCGGGGCCCGGGAGACCCAGTACTTC. The encoded protein is CASSPIGARETQYF.

This clone was recorded only once. This chain links TRBV6-1 with TRBJ1-2; D is undetermined. This CDR3 region has 14 residues. CDR1 MNHNS and CDR2 SASEGT come from the germline V gene. The V end lost 6 bases, the J end lost 3 bases, and 14 bases lay between the germline ends. This CDR3 is CASRVPGRDYGYTF. DNA of the CDR3: TGTGCCAGCAGGGTCCCGGGTCGGGACTATGGCTACACCTTC.

The chain combines TRBV11-3 with TRBJ2-3; D not certain. Trimming took off 5 bases at V and 5 bases at J, with 14 bases between the two ends. The CDR3 loop spans 14 amino acids. In germline, CDR1 is SGHNT, CDR2 YENEEA. CDR3 coding DNA: TGTGCCAGCAGCCGCTCGACGAACGGAGATACGCAGTATTTT. Translated, it gives CASSRSTNGDTQYF.

The rearrangement joins TRBV27 to TRBJ1-2; 11 positions match TRBD1. This CDR3 comprises 15 residues. Germline CDR1 is MNHEY and CDR2 is SMNVEV (reference sequence). Trimming at V came to 2 bases and at J to 8 bases, leaving 7 bases not matched to a gene. This chain's CDR3 is CASSLAGQGAQGYTF. The CDR3 DNA follows: TGTGCCAGCAGTTTAGCCGGACAGGGGGCGCAGGGCTACACCTTC.

The chain is built from TRBV10-3 and TRBJ2-2; TRBD1 is a possible D gene (6 bases). The CDR3 contains 15 residues. The ends were cut back, 3 bases at V and 4 bases at J, with 12 bases in the middle. Per the germline V gene, CDR1 is ENHRY and CDR2 is SYGVKD. CDR3 coding DNA: TGTGCCATCAGTGACCAGGGGCGAGGCACCGGGGAGCTGTTTTTT. It is translated as CAISDQGRGTGELFF.

The genes are TRBV5-1 and TRBJ2-3; TRBD1 matches 8 bases. The CDR3 is 17 residues long. The germline V gene has CDR1 SGHRS and CDR2 YFSETQ. J was trimmed by 0 bases and V by 0 bases; bases with no gene match: 6. The CDR3 spells CASSLGPRTGSTDTQYF. In nucleotides, the CDR3 is TGCGCCAGCAGCTTGGGACCGCGGACAGGGAGCACAGATACGCAGTATTTT. Supplemented by reference TRBV5-1 and TRBJ2-3, the full variable domain reads KAGVTQTPRYLIKTRGQQVTLSCSPISGHRSVSWYQQTPGQGLQFLFEYFSETQRNKGNFPGRFSGRQFSNSRSEMNVSTLELGDSALYLCASSLGPRTGSTDTQYFGPGTRLTVL.

CDR3 coding DNA: TGTGCCAGCACCAAGACTAGACGCACCTTTCTTTCCTACGAGCAGTACTTC. The encoded protein is CASTKTRRTFLSYEQYF. V gene TRBV6-7 combines with J gene TRBJ2-7; TRBD2 might be the D (6 bases). TRBV6-7 is an open reading frame, and its role is uncertain. Trimming removed 7 bases from V and 1 base from J, with 23 bases in between. This CDR3 region has 17 residues.

The gene calls are TRBV27 and TRBJ1-1; 7 nucleotides align to TRBD1. The CDR3 loop spans 19 amino acids. Trimming removed 5 bases from V and 1 base from J; junction bases left unmatched: 19. Germline CDR1 and CDR2: MNHEY and SMNVEV (reference sequence). CDR3 protein: CASSALPGRGWKENTEAFF. DNA of the CDR3: TGTGCCAGCAGTGCACTACCGGGCAGGGGGTGGAAGGAGAACACTGAAGCTTTCTTT.

The chain employs TRBV6-1 and TRBJ1-3; TRBD1 might be the D (6 bases). Germline-derived CDR1 and CDR2 are MNHNS and SASEGT. The V and J ends lost 3 bases and 1 base respectively, with 7 bases between them. The CDR3 has 14 residues. In DNA form, the CDR3 reads TGTGCCAGCAGTGAGACAGGTTCTGGAAACACCATATATTTT. Protein product: CASSETGSGNTIYF.

This clone was observed a single time. The chain uses TRBV11-2 and TRBJ2-5; D possibly uses TRBD1 or TRBD2 (5 bases each). V lost 5 bases and J lost 6, with 16 bases in between. This CDR3 is built from 14 residues. Germline loops: CDR1 SGHAT, CDR2 FQNNGV. In nucleotides, the CDR3 is TGTGCCAGCAGCCCAACAAACGGGGCACAGACCCAGTACTTC. Protein: CASSPTNGAQTQYF.